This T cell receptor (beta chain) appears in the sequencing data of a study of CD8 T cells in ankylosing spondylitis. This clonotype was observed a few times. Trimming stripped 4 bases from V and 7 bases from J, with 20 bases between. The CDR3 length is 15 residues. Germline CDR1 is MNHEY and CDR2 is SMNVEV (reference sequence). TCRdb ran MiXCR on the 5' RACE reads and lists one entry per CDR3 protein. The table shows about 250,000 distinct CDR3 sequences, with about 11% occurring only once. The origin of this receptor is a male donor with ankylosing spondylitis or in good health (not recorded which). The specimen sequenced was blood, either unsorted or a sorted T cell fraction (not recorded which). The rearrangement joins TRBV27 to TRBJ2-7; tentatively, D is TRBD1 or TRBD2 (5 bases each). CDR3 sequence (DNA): TGTGCCAGCAGTTCCCCACCCGGGACCCCCCGGGAGCAGTACTTC. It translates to CASSSPPGTPREQYF.